A single sample is the source of the 22 T cell receptor beta chains below, sequenced in a study of blood T cell repertoires in COVID-19. Clones were read by immunoSEQ multiplex PCR, and TCRdb kept only the in-frame ones, dropping some. The sample contains about 240,000 clones, 70% to 90% of which appear only once. Sequenced input: PBMCs or T cells enriched from blood (not recorded which). The receptor source for this set is a woman between 40 and 55 years old with acute COVID-19.

V usage is TRBV5-1 and J usage is TRBJ2-7; TRBD2 agrees at 8 bases. The germline gives CDR1 SGHRS, CDR2 YFSETQ. The CDR3 has 16 amino acids. The ends lost 2 bases at V and 0 bases at J; junction bases unmatched: 7. CDR3 in amino acids: CASSFDGAGASYEQYF. DNA of the CDR3: TGCGCCAGCAGCTTTGATGGAGCGGGAGCCTCCTACGAGCAGTACTTC.

V gene TRBV7-2 combines with J gene TRBJ2-1, with 11 bases fitting TRBD2. CDR1 is SGHTA, CDR2 FQGNSA, per germline. Losses at the gene ends were 5 bases for V and 6 bases for J; bases not matched to a gene: 9. This CDR3 contains 16 residues. CDR3 sequence: CASSPGLAGGSNEQFF. The CDR3 coding sequence is TGTGCCAGCAGCCCTGGACTAGCGGGTGGATCCAATGAGCAGTTCTTC.

This clone has a single count. The gene calls are TRBV4-1 and TRBJ2-1, with TRBD2 matching 9 bases. The CDR3 has 17 residues. V trimming: 0 bases; J trimming: 3 bases; junction bases outside the gene matches: 6. Germline assignment: CDR1 MGHRA and CDR2 YSYEKL. The CDR3 loop is CASSQDLGTSHYNEQFF. CDR3 coding DNA: TGCGCCAGCAGCCAAGATCTCGGGACTAGCCACTACAATGAGCAGTTCTTC.

The genes are TRBV6-5 and TRBJ2-3, with 8 bases identical to TRBD2. J lost 10 bases, V lost 4 bases, and 7 bases had no gene match. CDR1 is MNHEY and CDR2 is SVGAGI in the germline V gene. CDR3 size: 13 residues. CDR3 sequence: CASSLASLAAQYF. As DNA, the CDR3 is TGTGCCAGCAGTTTAGCCTCACTAGCGGCGCAGTATTTT.

The V and J genes are TRBV7-2 and TRBJ2-1; 7 bases are a match to TRBD2. CDR1 SGHTA and CDR2 FQGNSA come from the germline V gene. The CDR3 extends over 16 amino acids. The V and J ends lost 1 base and 7 bases, in that order; junction bases with no gene match: 10. CDR3 loop: CASSLGPSGGVNEQFF. The CDR3 nucleotides are TGTGCCAGCAGCTTAGGTCCTAGCGGAGGGGTTAATGAGCAGTTCTTC. Combining the CDR3 with reference TRBV7-2 and TRBJ2-1 gives the whole variable domain GAGVSQSPSNKVTEKGKDVELRCDPISGHTALYWYRQSLGQGLEFLIYFQGNSAPDKSGLPSDRFSAERTGGSVSTLTIQRTQQEDSAVYLCASSLGPSGGVNEQFFGPGTRLTVL.

This clone has more than one count but fewer than ten. The J gene is TRBJ1-1, the V gene TRBV29-1, with 9 bases lining up with TRBD1. V shed 6 bases, J shed 5 bases, and the junction held 7 bases outside the gene matches. The CDR3 extends over 13 amino acids. Germline CDR1 is SQVTM and CDR2 is ANQGSEA. CDR3 in DNA: TGCAGCGTCTCGGACAGGGGAGGAACTGAAGCTTTCTTT. Translating gives CSVSDRGGTEAFF.

This clone was observed a single time. CDR3 sequence: CSATKQGAPPYEQYF. The CDR3, as DNA: TGCAGCGCGACAAAACAGGGGGCCCCCCCCTACGAGCAGTACTTC. The chain links TRBV29-1 to TRBJ2-7; 9 nucleotides match TRBD1. This CDR3 region has 15 residues. With 7 bases clipped from V and 2 bases from J, the junction kept 12 bases outside the gene matches. In germline, CDR1 is SQVTM, CDR2 ANQGSEA.

The chain uses TRBV5-4 and TRBJ2-5, with 7 bases matching TRBD2. Germline trimming cut 2 bases from V and 0 bases from J; bases unmatched to any gene: 16. The CDR3 spans 19 residues. CDR1 SGHNT and CDR2 YYREEE come from the germline V gene (reference sequence). The CDR3 nucleotides read TGTGCCAGCAGCTTTCCAACCCCGGGGGAGCGGGGCTACCAAGAGACCCAGTACTTC. This translates into CASSFPTPGERGYQETQYF.

The chain is built from TRBV6-5 and TRBJ1-6; possible D gene TRBD1, 5 bases. The CDR3 sequence is 12 residues long. The germline V and J ends were trimmed by 6 bases and 5 bases, with 5 bases remaining between them. CDR1 is MNHEY, CDR2 SVGAGI, per germline. The CDR3 here is CASSRDNSPLHF. In nucleotides, the CDR3 is TGTGCCAGCAGCAGGGATAATTCACCCCTCCACTTT.

This clone has more than one count but fewer than ten. The chain is built from TRBV28 and TRBJ1-1; D gene uncertain. This CDR3 region has 12 residues. V lost 2 bases and J lost 4, with 5 bases in between. Germline CDR1 is MDHEN and CDR2 is SYDVKM. The CDR3 region is CASSLTGTEAFF. The CDR3 nucleotides are TGTGCCAGCAGTTTAACGGGCACTGAAGCTTTCTTT.

The chain has TRBV27 and TRBJ1-5; 7 bases fit TRBD1. V shed 4 bases, J shed 0 bases, and the junction held 6 bases outside the gene matches. CDR1 and CDR2 from the germline V gene are MNHEY and SMNVEV (reference sequence). The CDR3 has 16 residues. The CDR3 coding sequence is TGTGCCAGCAGTTCCTGGACAGGCGATAGCAATCAGCCCCAGCATTTT. Translated, it gives CASSSWTGDSNQPQHF.

This rearrangement joins TRBV19 to TRBJ2-5; tentatively, D is TRBD1 (5 bases). Germline values: CDR1 LNHDA, CDR2 SQIVND (reference sequence). The V gene lost 6 bases and the J gene lost 4 bases, with 12 bases spanning the gap. The CDR3 runs 13 residues. The CDR3 protein is CASSTDRGETQYF. The DNA for the CDR3 is TGTGCCAGTAGCACAGACAGAGGAGAGACCCAGTACTTC. The full variable domain, completed using reference TRBV19 and TRBJ2-5, is DGGITQSPKYLFRKEGQNVTLSCEQNLNHDAMYWYRQDPGQGLRLIYYSQIVNDFQKGDIAEGYSVSREKKESFPLTVTSAQKNPTAFYLCASSTDRGETQYFGPGTRLLVL.

Written as DNA, the CDR3 is TGTGCCAGCAGCCCCCCGGCAGGCCCTGAAAAACTGTTTTTT. Amino acid sequence: CASSPPAGPEKLFF. The chain uses TRBV9 and TRBJ1-4; no clear D gene. Germline CDR1 and CDR2: SGDLS and YYNGEE. This CDR3 has 14 amino acids. Trimming took off 4 bases at V and 7 bases at J, with 14 bases between the two ends.

The chain employs TRBV12-3 or TRBV12-4 and TRBJ2-1, with 9 bases that match TRBD2. CDR3 length equals 12 residues. The junction had 6 bases not matched to a gene; V was cut back by 3 bases and J by 15 bases. In DNA form, the CDR3 reads TGTGCCAGCAGTTTTTCTAGCGGGGAGTCGTTCTTC. This gives the protein CASSFSSGESFF.

The rearrangement joins TRBV7-8 to TRBJ2-1; no definite D call. Trimming cost V 2 bases and J 0 bases, with 11 bases left between them. CDR1 SGHVS and CDR2 FQNEAQ come from the germline V gene. This CDR3 region has 16 residues. The CDR3 bases are TGTGCCAGCAGCTTATTATTAAGGAGCTCCTACAATGAGCAGTTCTTC. Its protein product is CASSLLLRSSYNEQFF. Using reference TRBV7-8 and TRBJ2-1 for the parts outside the CDR3, the full variable domain is GAGVSQSPRYKVAKRGQDVALRCDPISGHVSLFWYQQALGQGPEFLTYFQNEAQLDKSGLPSDRFFAERPEGSVSTLKIQRTQQEDSAVYLCASSLLLRSSYNEQFFGPGTRLTVL.

This clone has a single count. The V and J genes are TRBV27 and TRBJ2-7; TRBD1 agrees at 7 bases. The V gene end was trimmed by 8 bases and the J gene end by 2 bases; junction bases not matched to a gene: 6. Germline CDR1 is MNHEY and CDR2 is SMNVEV (reference sequence). CDR3 length: 13 amino acids. Here the CDR3 reads CASRRDSTYEQYF. CDR3 DNA sequence: TGTGCCAGCCGACGGGACAGTACCTACGAGCAGTACTTC.

The chain links TRBV24-1 to TRBJ2-7; the match to TRBD1 covers 7 bases. The CDR3 spans 14 residues. Germline CDR1 KGHDR, CDR2 SFDVKD. The V segment lost 5 bases and the J segment 2 bases; nucleotides outside the gene matches: 5. The CDR3: CATSGTDRPYEQYF. DNA of the CDR3: TGTGCCACCAGTGGCACGGACAGGCCCTACGAGCAGTACTTC.

This chain connects TRBV30 to TRBJ2-1, with TRBD2 matching 8 bases. Germline-derived CDR1 and CDR2 are GTSNPN and SVGIG (reference sequence). This CDR3 contains 14 residues. V was clipped by 5 bases and J by 8 bases; unmatched bases: 11. CDR3 in DNA: TGTGCCTGGTCCCCACGGCGGGAGGTCCATGAGCAGTTCTTC. Translated, it gives CAWSPRREVHEQFF.

Here the CDR3 reads CASATSGRKNEQFF. CDR3 DNA: TGTGCCAGTGCGACTAGCGGGAGGAAAAATGAGCAGTTCTTC. The chain uses TRBV19 and TRBJ2-1; 13 bases match TRBD2. J gave up 7 bases and V 8 bases, and 5 bases lay outside the gene matches. Germline V CDR1 and CDR2: LNHDA, SQIVND (reference sequence). The CDR3 runs to 14 residues.

The chain links TRBV19 to TRBJ2-1; weak D call: TRBD2 (5 bases). Trimming left V 1 base short and J 10 bases short, with 11 bases between. The V gene's germline CDR1 is LNHDA and CDR2 SQIVND (reference sequence). CDR3 length: 13 amino acids. CDR3 amino acids: CASSIASTGEQFF. CDR3 in DNA: TGTGCCAGTAGTATAGCATCTACGGGGGAGCAGTTCTTC.

The chain uses TRBV19 and TRBJ1-3; 12 nucleotides match TRBD1. CDR1 LNHDA and CDR2 SQIVND come from the germline V gene (reference sequence). Trimming took 5 bases from V and 3 from J; bases not matched to a gene: 14. The CDR3 totals 19 residues. CDR3 DNA: TGTGCCAGTAGTCTCCGGCGACCGGGACAGGGGGCATATGGAAACACCATATATTTT. As protein: CASSLRRPGQGAYGNTIYF.

The count of this clone is one. CDR3 DNA: TGTGCCAGCAGTACCGGGACAGGGGGCCCCCTGCAGTACTTC. It codes for CASSTGTGGPLQYF. The V and J genes are TRBV6-5 and TRBJ2-7; 12 nucleotides align to TRBD1. With 5 bases clipped from V and 9 bases from J, the junction kept 8 bases outside the gene matches. Germline loops: CDR1 MNHEY, CDR2 SVGAGI. There are 14 residues in the CDR3.